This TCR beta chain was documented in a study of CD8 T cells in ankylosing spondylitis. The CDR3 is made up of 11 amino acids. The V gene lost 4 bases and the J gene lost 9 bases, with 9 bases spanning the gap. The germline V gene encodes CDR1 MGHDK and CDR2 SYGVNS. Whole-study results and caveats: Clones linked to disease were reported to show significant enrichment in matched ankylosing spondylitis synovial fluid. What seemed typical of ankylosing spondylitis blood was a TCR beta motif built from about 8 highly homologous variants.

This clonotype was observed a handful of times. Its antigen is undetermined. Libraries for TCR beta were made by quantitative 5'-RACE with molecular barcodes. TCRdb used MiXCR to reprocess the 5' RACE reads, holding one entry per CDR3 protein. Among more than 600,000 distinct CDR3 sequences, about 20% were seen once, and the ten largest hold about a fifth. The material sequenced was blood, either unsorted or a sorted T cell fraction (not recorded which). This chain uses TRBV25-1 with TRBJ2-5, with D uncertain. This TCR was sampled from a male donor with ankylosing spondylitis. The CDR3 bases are TGTGCCAGCAGTGCGGGTCCCTCCCAGTACTTC. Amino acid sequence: CASSAGPSQYF.